Below, 23 T cell receptor beta chains from the same sample are listed, as sequenced in a study of blood T cell repertoires in COVID-19. Data came from immunoSEQ multiplex PCR; TCRdb stores just in-frame clones and leaves some out. Of about 340,000 clones listed, 87% were seen once; the top ten hold over 6%. The sequenced sample was peripheral blood. These TCRs come from a woman aged 50 to 65 with COVID-19, enrolled during active disease.

This sequence joins TRBV11-3 and TRBJ2-3, with D maybe TRBD1 (6 bases). Per germline, CDR1 SGHNT and CDR2 YENEEA. The CDR3 is 15 residues long. V lost 5 bases to trimming and J lost 2 bases, with 14 bases between them. The DNA for the CDR3 is TGTGCCAGCAGCCCTGGGACAAAACCCACAGATACGCAGTATTTT. It codes for CASSPGTKPTDTQYF.

The genes are TRBV7-2 and TRBJ2-1; 11 nucleotides align to TRBD1. V shed 6 bases and J 7 bases; nucleotides not matched to a gene: 11. The CDR3 is 16 amino acids. Germline V CDR1 and CDR2: SGHTA, FQGNSA. CDR3 in amino acids: CASRKGGTGGRNEQFF. The CDR3 DNA reads TGTGCCAGCAGAAAAGGGGGGACAGGGGGTAGGAATGAGCAGTTCTTC.

Regarding this clone: Possible read error: a much larger clone is one base away. The chain links TRBV11-2 to TRBJ2-7; TRBD2 matches 11 bases. Unmatched junction bases numbered 1, after V lost 1 base and J lost 2 bases. Looked up from germline, CDR1 is SGHAT and CDR2 is FQNNGV. The CDR3 spans 15 residues. CDR3 protein: CASSLVLAGAYEQYF. CDR3 in DNA: TGTGCCAGCAGCTTAGTACTAGCGGGAGCCTACGAGCAGTACTTC.

The chain recombines TRBV6-2 or TRBV6-3 with TRBJ2-5; 8 positions match TRBD1. The V gene's germline CDR1 is MNHEY and CDR2 SVGEGT. CDR3 size: 17 residues. J lost 4 bases, V lost 5 bases, and 15 bases had no gene match. The CDR3 DNA follows: TGTGCCAGCAGTGTATCCAGGGGGCGAAGCGTTCGAGAGACCCAGTACTTC. Amino acids: CASSVSRGRSVRETQYF.

The chain joins TRBV10-2 to TRBJ2-7; TRBD2 agrees at 9 bases. Germline assignment: CDR1 WSHSY and CDR2 SAAADI. The CDR3 is made up of 13 amino acids. The junction had 6 bases not matched to a gene; V was cut back by 10 bases and J by 2 bases. This CDR3 reads CATTAGGTYEQYF. The CDR3 DNA reads as TGCGCCACCACAGCGGGAGGAACCTACGAGCAGTACTTC.

The chain carries TRBV10-2 and TRBJ1-1, with D tentatively TRBD1 (5 bases). With 2 bases removed from V and 8 bases from J, the gap between germline ends came to 30 bases. This CDR3 comprises 19 residues. The germline CDR1 and CDR2 sequences are WSHSY and SAAADI. CDR3 in amino acids: CASSEVREEASKYYTEAFF. The CDR3 nucleotides read TGCGCCAGCAGTGAGGTCAGGGAGGAAGCTAGCAAATACTATACCGAAGCTTTCTTT.

The chain joins TRBV5-1 to TRBJ1-1; 8 nucleotides align to TRBD1. The V gene end was trimmed by 2 bases and the J gene end by 5 bases; junction bases not matched to a gene: 5. There are 14 residues in the CDR3. Germline CDR1 reads SGHRS; CDR2 reads YFSETQ. The CDR3 DNA follows: TGCGCCAGCAGCTTAGACAGGGGTAGGACTGAAGCTTTCTTT. As protein: CASSLDRGRTEAFF.

The genes are TRBV20-1 and TRBJ2-3; 14 nucleotides line up with TRBD2. Germline V gene data show CDR1 as DFQATT and CDR2 as SNEGSKA (reference sequence). This CDR3 has 14 residues. V shed 3 bases and J 11 bases; nucleotides not matched to a gene: 7. The CDR3 here is CSASGTSGGARQYF. DNA for the CDR3: TGCAGTGCTAGTGGGACTAGCGGGGGAGCCCGGCAGTATTTT.

This chain uses TRBV5-1 with TRBJ2-6, with D possibly matching TRBD1 (5 bases). Trimming shortened V by 0 bases and J by 0 bases, and 13 bases separated the two germline ends. From germline, CDR1 is SGHRS and CDR2 YFSETQ. The CDR3 contains 18 residues. The CDR3 region has the DNA TGCGCCAGCAGCTTGGCAGGGTTGACCCGCTCTGGGGCCAACGTCCTGACTTTC. It translates to CASSLAGLTRSGANVLTF.

The gene calls are TRBV5-1 and TRBJ2-5; 8 positions agree with TRBD1. Germline CDR1 SGHRS, CDR2 YFSETQ. CDR3 length: 15 amino acids. Trimming at V came to 3 bases and at J to 3 bases, leaving 7 bases not matched to a gene. CDR3 residues: CASSSINRGEETQYF. DNA of the CDR3: TGCGCCAGCAGCTCGATAAACAGGGGGGAAGAGACCCAGTACTTC.

This clone was counted once. The chain employs TRBV30 and TRBJ1-3; the D is unclear. V dropped 3 bases and J dropped 4 bases, with 7 bases sitting between them. Germline values: CDR1 GTSNPN, CDR2 SVGIG (reference sequence). The CDR3 length is 12 residues. The CDR3 bases are TGTGCCTGGAGGGAGTCGGGAAACACCATATATTTT. Translating it yields CAWRESGNTIYF. Supplemented by reference TRBV30 and TRBJ1-3, the full variable domain reads SQTIHQWPATLVQPVGSPLSLECTVEGTSNPNLYWYRQAAGRGLQLLFYSVGIGQISSEVPQNLSASRPQDRQFILSSKKLLLSDSGFYLCAWRESGNTIYFGEGSWLTVV.

The J gene is TRBJ2-7, the V gene TRBV27; D perhaps matches TRBD2 (6 bases). The CDR3 is 15 amino acids. The V and J ends lost 3 bases and 3 bases respectively, with 15 bases between them. CDR1 MNHEY and CDR2 SMNVEV come from the germline V gene (reference sequence). CDR3 in DNA: TGTGCCAGCAGTTTGACTAGTTCTTTCCACTACGAGCAGTACTTC. Translating it yields CASSLTSSFHYEQYF.

The chain is built from TRBV7-2 and TRBJ2-5; 9 positions match TRBD2. The CDR3 has 14 amino acids. Germline CDR1 SGHTA, CDR2 FQGNSA. V lost 5 bases, J lost 5 bases, and 6 bases stayed unmatched. The CDR3 bases are TGTGCCAGCAGCAAAGGGACTAGCTACGAGACCCAGTACTTC. Translated, it gives CASSKGTSYETQYF.

This clone was recorded at least ten times. The chain employs TRBV5-8 and TRBJ1-4; the match to TRBD1 covers 8 bases. CDR3 length: 15 amino acids. Germline V CDR1 and CDR2: SGHTS, YDEGEE. V trimming: 3 bases; J trimming: 8 bases; junction bases outside the gene matches: 9. The CDR3 reads CASSSRGQVVEKLFF. CDR3 nucleotides: TGTGCCAGCAGCTCGCGGGGACAGGTTGTGGAAAAACTGTTTTTT.

The V call is TRBV29-1, the J call TRBJ1-2, with no clear D. Germline V gene data show CDR1 as SQVTM and CDR2 as ANQGSEA. V was shortened by 5 bases and J by 4 bases, with 11 bases between the two germline ends. CDR3 size: 12 residues. The CDR3 protein is CSVSGVAYGYTF. Written as DNA, the CDR3 is TGCAGCGTTTCCGGGGTTGCCTATGGCTACACCTTC.

This clone was detected a few times. One junction end does not reproduce the germline sequence, and a read error may be involved. The CDR3 coding sequence is TGCGCCAGCAGTGTCGAGGTTTTC. Residues: CASSVEVF. The chain combines TRBV10-1 with TRBJ1-1; the D is unclear. The CDR3 consists of 8 residues. The germline CDR1 and CDR2 sequences are WNHNN and SYGVQD (reference sequence).

This clone turned up a few times. This CDR3 is CASSLVRTSGLPYEQYF. CDR3 sequence (DNA): TGTGCCAGCAGCTTAGTAAGGACTAGCGGGTTACCCTACGAGCAGTACTTC. The rearrangement links TRBV7-2 to TRBJ2-7; TRBD2 matches 11 bases. The V gene's germline CDR1 is SGHTA and CDR2 FQGNSA. Germline trimming cut 1 base from V and 2 bases from J; bases unmatched to any gene: 7. The CDR3 runs to 17 residues. Looking up the rest from reference TRBV7-2 and TRBJ2-7 gives the full variable domain: GAGVSQSPSNKVTEKGKDVELRCDPISGHTALYWYRQSLGQGLEFLIYFQGNSAPDKSGLPSDRFSAERTGGSVSTLTIQRTQQEDSAVYLCASSLVRTSGLPYEQYFGPGTRLTVT.

V gene TRBV11-2 combines with J gene TRBJ2-1; TRBD2 matches at 15 bases. This CDR3 comprises 20 residues. The junction had 14 bases not matched to a gene; V was cut back by 0 bases and J by 8 bases. Per germline, CDR1 SGHAT and CDR2 FQNNGV. This chain's CDR3 is CASSLDGGLAGGWARDEQFF. The CDR3 DNA reads as TGTGCCAGCAGCTTAGATGGGGGACTAGCGGGAGGCTGGGCTCGGGATGAGCAGTTCTTC.

The chain carries TRBV2 and TRBJ2-7; the match to TRBD2 covers 7 bases. Trimming took 0 bases from V and 6 from J; bases not matched to a gene: 11. CDR1 and CDR2 from the germline V gene are SNHLY and FYNNEI. This CDR3 is 16 amino acids long. CDR3 coding DNA: TGTGCCAGCAGTGAAGCGCTTCCCTTGGGACTATCCGAGCAGTACTTC. Translation: CASSEALPLGLSEQYF.

V is TRBV23-1 and J is TRBJ2-7; D gene ambiguous. TRBV23-1 is an ORF, and what it does is uncertain. V gave up 0 bases and J gave up 1 base, with 7 bases separating them. The CDR3 sequence is 14 residues long. The DNA of the CDR3 is TGCGCCAGCAGTCAATCGGCACAGTCCTACGAGCAGTACTTC. The encoded protein is CASSQSAQSYEQYF.

CDR3 region: CASSLDSTSNYGYTF. Here the CDR3 DNA reads TGTGCCAGTAGCCTGGACAGCACCTCTAACTATGGCTACACCTTC. The genes are TRBV19 and TRBJ1-2, with D perhaps matching TRBD1 (6 bases). Germline loops: CDR1 LNHDA, CDR2 SQIVND (reference sequence). CDR3 length: 15 residues. Trimming left V 6 bases short and J 0 bases short, with 14 bases between.

In its sample, this clone was seen a few times. Sequence at one end of the junction differs from germline and may be a read error. The chain joins TRBV5-1 to TRBJ1-1; tentative D call: TRBD1 (6 bases). Germline-derived CDR1 and CDR2 are SGHRS and YFSETQ. The CDR3 is 14 residues long. The CDR3 DNA reads TGCGCCAGCAGCTTGGAAGGGGGTGTGAAGGTAGACACCTTT. Residues: CASSLEGGVKVDTF.

V is TRBV9 and J is TRBJ1-5; 7 bases are a match to TRBD1. V lost 3 bases and J lost 6; bases outside the gene matches: 9. Germline assignment: CDR1 SGDLS and CDR2 YYNGEE. CDR3 size: 15 residues. In DNA, the CDR3 is TGTGCCAGCAGCGCCACAGGGGTATCTGGTCAGCCCCAGCATTTT. Amino acid sequence: CASSATGVSGQPQHF. Combining the CDR3 with reference TRBV9 and TRBJ1-5 gives the whole variable domain DSGVTQTPKHLITATGQRVTLRCSPRSGDLSVYWYQQSLDQGLQFLIQYYNGEERAKGNILERFSAQQFPDLHSELNLSSLELGDSALYFCASSATGVSGQPQHFGDGTRLSIL.